This T cell receptor (beta chain) was obtained from a study of blood T cell repertoires in COVID-19 (dated by TCRdb to the early 2020s). A note on the overall study: Samples from collaborators originated in the United States, Italy and Spain and spanned both the acute and convalescent phases of COVID-19. The repertoires were made available in a free public database intended to serve as a resource for research on the immune response to SARS-CoV-2. Nearly every sample came with metadata listing a de-identified subject ID, COVID-19 status, age in years and sex. Deeply sampled blood TCRbeta repertoires from subjects exposed to, actively infected with, or recovered from COVID-19 were included in the dataset. HLA class I and class II types, where available, came from metadata supplied by the sample provider rather than from assay-based typing. The samples were drawn from two sources: the first 160 participants of the ongoing ImmuneRACE study, and fewer than 1,500 subjects contributed by 6 global collaborators. The material from the prospective study consisted of cDNA or gDNA derived from T cells, B-cell-depleted T cells, or PBMCs. The investigation overall reported the following: The quantity of clinical and demographic metadata differed by source and by participant and was supplied without curation.

Each collaborating institution followed its own protocols to collect whole blood in K2EDTA tubes. For TCRbeta analysis, collaborators shipped samples as frozen whole blood, isolated PBMCs, or DNA extracted from either of those sample types. The CDR3 runs 15 amino acids, cysteine and phenylalanine included. The read is trimmed to its CDR3 DNA, 45 bases read in frame from base 1. Trimming removed 4 bases from V and 7 bases from J; the gene matches leave 12 bases unexplained. Looking up the germline V gene yields CDR1 SGHTS and CDR2 YDEGEE. TCRbeta CDR3 regions were amplified from genomic DNA by means of the immunoSEQ Assay, a bias-controlled multiplex PCR. For the original study's pipeline: The number of nucleated cells in each sample was estimated from the amplification of reference gene primers within the assay. Sequence reads were collapsed and filtered to measure the absolute abundance of every unique TCRbeta CDR3 rearrangement. For each sample, productive Simpson clonality was calculated by taking the square root of Simpson's diversity index across productive rearrangements. TCRdb stores this immuneACCESS table with in-frame sequences only. Part of the clones is absent; in the studies checked, under half of the shortfall reflects unresolved V genes, and no reason is known for the rest. The DNA was the basis for D and trimming; V, J and clone size are from that table. This sample holds around 87,000 clones; 85% to 90% were observed only once. Of the sample, roughly 1.5% falls within the top ten clones.

About this clone: Its specific antigen is unknown. No base qualities exist here, and no much larger clone lies one base off it.

The TCR was taken from a human donor with active COVID-19. The donor label of this sample is uncertain. Sequencing used peripheral blood. Here the chain combines TRBV5-8 and TRBJ2-5; TRBD1 agrees with 8 junctional bases. The nucleotide sequence reads TGTGCCAGCAGCAAATCCTCAGGGGGCCCCGGGACCCAGTACTTC. This codes for CASSKSSGGPGTQYF.